The 23 T cell receptor beta chains below all came from one sample that was sequenced in a study of cytomegalovirus exposure and HLA in healthy donors. Sequencing was performed with immunoSEQ multiplex PCR; in TCRdb, only in-frame clones are kept and a portion is missing. This sample has some 98,000 clones; roughly 87% occur once, and the top ten carry about 6.5%. The sequenced sample was PBMCs. These TCRs come from a man between 18 and 29 years old in good health and CMV-seropositive.

The chain recombines TRBV11-2 with TRBJ2-2, with D possibly being TRBD1 (6 bases). Trimming removed 2 bases at V and 4 bases at J, with 14 bases between. The CDR3 is 16 amino acids. The V gene's germline CDR1 is SGHAT and CDR2 FQNNGV. DNA for the CDR3: TGTGCCAGCAGCTTATTTGCAGGGGCGGGCACCGGGGAGCTGTTTTTT. Its translation is CASSLFAGAGTGELFF.

V gene TRBV19 combines with J gene TRBJ1-5; D remains unclear. The germline CDR1 and CDR2 sequences are LNHDA and SQIVND (reference sequence). The CDR3 consists of 15 residues. Trimming shortened V by 3 bases and J by 0 bases, and 9 bases separated the two germline ends. The DNA of the CDR3 is TGTGCCAGTAGTATTTTCCAGTATAGCAATCAGCCCCAGCATTTT. Its protein is CASSIFQYSNQPQHF.

In its sample, this clone was seen once. V and J are TRBV27 and TRBJ2-3; weak D call: TRBD2 (6 bases). The CDR3 extends over 14 amino acids. Trimming removed 5 bases from V and 2 bases from J, with 11 bases in between. Germline V gives CDR1 MNHEY, CDR2 SMNVEV (reference sequence). The CDR3 protein is CASSVGGNTDTQYF. The DNA of the CDR3 is TGTGCCAGCAGTGTGGGGGGAAACACAGATACGCAGTATTTT.

The genes are TRBV28 and TRBJ1-2, with 7 bases that match TRBD1. V gave up 10 bases and J gave up 2 bases; unmatched junction bases: 7. The CDR3 is 13 residues long. CDR1 and CDR2 (germline): MDHEN, SYDVKM. The CDR3: CATGGQMNYGYTF. In nucleotides, the CDR3 is TGTGCCACCGGGGGACAGATGAACTATGGCTACACCTTC.

This clone was seen a few times. The junction departs from the called germline gene at one end, perhaps through a read error. The chain is built from TRBV10-1 and TRBJ2-1, with 9 positions matching TRBD2. Looked up from germline, CDR1 is WNHNN and CDR2 is SYGVQD (reference sequence). The CDR3 is 13 amino acids. The CDR3, as DNA: TGCGCCAGCAGTGAGGCAGCGGGGGGTTGCATAGTCTTC. It translates to CASSEAAGGCIVF.

A single count supports this clone. The V and J genes are TRBV29-1 and TRBJ2-2, with a possible D match to TRBD1 (6 bases). In germline, CDR1 is SQVTM, CDR2 ANQGSEA. CDR3 length: 15 amino acids. V was shortened by 7 bases and J by 5 bases, with 20 bases between the two germline ends. The CDR3 DNA is TGCAGCGCAGACTGCCCAAACGGACAGACCGGGGAGCTGTTTTTT. It encodes CSADCPNGQTGELFF.

The CDR3 nucleotides are TGTGCCAGCAGTTCCCTCTTCAATTCACCCCTCCACTTT. Its translation is CASSSLFNSPLHF. This chain uses TRBV6-5 with TRBJ1-6, with D uncertain. V lost 4 bases to trimming and J lost 7 bases, with 8 bases between them. The CDR3 runs to 13 residues. Germline V gene sequence: CDR1 MNHEY, CDR2 SVGAGI.

The V call is TRBV6-4, the J call TRBJ2-3; D is uncertain. CDR1 is MRHNA and CDR2 is SNTAGT in the germline V gene. CDR3 length equals 14 residues. V lost 4 bases, J lost 2 bases, and 10 bases lay in between. DNA of the CDR3: TGTGCCAGCAGTGGGAGTCTTCCCACAGATACGCAGTATTTT. This sequence encodes CASSGSLPTDTQYF.

The genes are TRBV27 and TRBJ2-7; 7 positions agree with TRBD1. The CDR3 length is 14 residues. The V gene end was trimmed by 5 bases and the J gene end by 2 bases; junction bases not matched to a gene: 6. Germline V gene data show CDR1 as MNHEY and CDR2 as SMNVEV (reference sequence). CDR3 sequence: CASSARTGAYEQYF. CDR3 in DNA: TGTGCCAGCAGTGCGAGGACAGGAGCCTACGAGCAGTACTTC.

The chain uses TRBV5-6 and TRBJ2-7; tentatively, D is TRBD2 (5 bases). Trimming took off 4 bases at V and 2 bases at J, with 13 bases between the two ends. Germline V gives CDR1 SGHDT, CDR2 YYEEEE. CDR3 length: 14 amino acids. CDR3 nucleotides: TGTGCCAGCAGCCCACGACCCGGGGCCTACGAGCAGTACTTC. Translated: CASSPRPGAYEQYF.

The chain recombines TRBV6-6 with TRBJ2-3; 14 bases map to TRBD2. Germline V gene sequence: CDR1 MNHNY, CDR2 SVGAGI (reference sequence). Losses at the gene ends were 4 bases for V and 6 bases for J; bases not matched to a gene: 6. The CDR3 consists of 16 residues. CDR3 region: CASSSGTSGSGDTQYF. In DNA, the CDR3 is TGTGCCAGCAGTTCCGGGACTAGCGGGAGTGGTGATACGCAGTATTTT.

The chain employs TRBV11-3 and TRBJ2-2; D not certain. The V gene's germline CDR1 is SGHNT and CDR2 YENEEA. V lost 3 bases to trimming and J lost 4 bases, with 9 bases between them. The CDR3 contains 14 residues. The CDR3: CASSFVGLTGELFF. CDR3 DNA: TGTGCCAGCAGCTTCGTTGGCCTCACCGGGGAGCTGTTTTTT. The full variable domain, rest sourced from reference TRBV11-3 and TRBJ2-2, is EAGVVQSPRYKIIEKKQPVAFWCNPISGHNTLYWYLQNLGQGPELLIRYENEEAVDDSQLPKDRFSAERLKGVDSTLKIQPAELGDSAVYLCASSFVGLTGELFFGEGSRLTVL.

This clone turned up a few times. The chain uses TRBV4-1 and TRBJ1-3; D not certain. The V gene lost 1 base and the J gene lost 4 bases, with 14 bases spanning the gap. The CDR3 runs 16 residues. CDR1 MGHRA and CDR2 YSYEKL come from the germline V gene. The CDR3 protein is CASSQAIRAGGNTIYF. In DNA, the CDR3 is TGCGCCAGCAGCCAAGCCATACGGGCGGGAGGAAACACCATATATTTT.

The V gene is TRBV4-2, the J gene TRBJ2-3; no firm D call. Germline lookup yields CDR1 LGHNA and CDR2 YNFKEQ. This CDR3 spans 13 amino acids. Trimming pared 2 bases from V and 2 bases from J, leaving 5 bases between. CDR3: CASSQPNTDTQYF. CDR3 bases: TGTGCCAGCAGCCAACCTAACACAGATACGCAGTATTTT.

The chain recombines TRBV6-1 with TRBJ1-1; 7 nucleotides line up with TRBD1. V gave up 6 bases and J gave up 9 bases; unmatched junction bases: 4. The CDR3 has 11 residues. Per the germline V gene, CDR1 is MNHNS and CDR2 is SASEGT. The CDR3 nucleotides read TGTGCCAGCAGCGAGGACAGGAAAGCTTTCTTT. Amino acid sequence: CASSEDRKAFF.

The J gene is TRBJ2-2, the V gene TRBV4-2; 9 bases are a match to TRBD2. The CDR3 totals 16 residues. V shed 0 bases, J shed 5 bases, and the junction held 4 bases outside the gene matches. CDR1 is LGHNA, CDR2 YNFKEQ, per germline. CDR3 region: CASSQDLAGVTGELFF. CDR3 in DNA: TGTGCCAGCAGCCAAGATTTAGCGGGAGTTACCGGGGAGCTGTTTTTT.

The chain links TRBV7-2 to TRBJ2-7, with D maybe TRBD1 (7 bases). Trimming removed 6 bases from V and 2 bases from J, with 17 bases in between. Germline values: CDR1 SGHTA, CDR2 FQGNSA. This CDR3 has 15 amino acids. CDR3 sequence reads: CASREGGQSAYEQYF. CDR3 nucleotide sequence: TGTGCCAGCAGGGAGGGGGGACAGAGTGCCTACGAGCAGTACTTC. The full variable domain, completed using reference TRBV7-2 and TRBJ2-7, is GAGVSQSPSNKVTEKGKDVELRCDPISGHTALYWYRQSLGQGLEFLIYFQGNSAPDKSGLPSDRFSAERTGGSVSTLTIQRTQQEDSAVYLCASREGGQSAYEQYFGPGTRLTVT.

The chain links TRBV7-8 to TRBJ1-5, with TRBD1 matching over 9 bases. The germline gives CDR1 SGHVS, CDR2 FQNEAQ. V shed 4 bases, J shed 0 bases, and the junction held 7 bases outside the gene matches. The CDR3 is made up of 17 amino acids. The CDR3 reads CASSSGQGAGSNQPQHF. The CDR3 nucleotides read TGTGCCAGCAGCTCGGGACAGGGCGCCGGTAGCAATCAGCCCCAGCATTTT.

The chain combines TRBV7-3 with TRBJ2-7; TRBD1 might be the D (5 bases). From germline, CDR1 is SGHTA and CDR2 FQGTGA. Trimming cost V 2 bases and J 3 bases, with 8 bases left between them. The CDR3 is made up of 13 amino acids. CDR3 in amino acids: CASSLGANYEQYF. CDR3 DNA sequence: TGTGCCAGCAGCTTAGGGGCCAACTACGAGCAGTACTTC.

The rearrangement links TRBV4-3 to TRBJ1-1, with TRBD1 matching 11 bases. Trimming at V came to 4 bases and at J to 11 bases, leaving 9 bases not matched to a gene. The germline CDR1 and CDR2 sequences are LGHNA and YSLEER. There are 14 residues in the CDR3. The CDR3 region has the DNA TGCGCCAGCAGCCTTGGACAGGGGGCTTCGGCGGCTTTCTTT. Protein sequence: CASSLGQGASAAFF.

This clone came up once. V is TRBV15 and J is TRBJ2-1; 7 bases match TRBD1. The CDR3 is 16 amino acids. Germline lookup yields CDR1 LNHNV and CDR2 YYDKDF (reference sequence). The ends lost 0 bases at V and 3 bases at J; junction bases unmatched: 5. Here the CDR3 reads CATSRERDSRYNEQFF. The CDR3 bases are TGTGCCACCAGCAGAGAAAGGGACAGTCGCTACAATGAGCAGTTCTTC.

V usage is TRBV5-5 and J usage is TRBJ2-3, with unresolved D. V dropped 0 bases and J dropped 5 bases, with 4 bases sitting between them. CDR1 and CDR2 from the germline V gene are SGHKS and YYEKEE (reference sequence). This CDR3 has 12 residues. CDR3 bases: TGTGCCAGCAGCTTGGGGCTAGATACGCAGTATTTT. Translating gives CASSLGLDTQYF. The full variable domain, its missing parts supplied by reference TRBV5-5 and TRBJ2-3, is DAGVTQSPTHLIKTRGQQVTLRCSPISGHKSVSWYQQVLGQGPQFIFQYYEKEERGRGNFPDRFSARQFPNYSSELNVNALLLGDSALYLCASSLGLDTQYFGPGTRLTVL.

Many counts were recorded for this clone. This sequence joins TRBV6-1 and TRBJ2-7; D not resolved. The CDR3 loop spans 13 amino acids. The germline CDR1 and CDR2 sequences are MNHNS and SASEGT. V dropped 6 bases and J dropped 8 bases, with 17 bases sitting between them. CDR3 in amino acids: CASSPTIQAQQYF. CDR3 DNA: TGTGCCAGCAGCCCCACCATCCAGGCGCAGCAGTACTTC.